The 29 T cell receptor beta chains presented below share a single source sample, sequenced in a study of regulatory dendritic cells for organ transplantation (dated by TCRdb to about 2017). Library creation used the immunoSEQ multiplex PCR assay. TCRdb took over this immuneACCESS table, retaining in-frame rearrangements with V and J assigned. Such tables are incomplete; in checked studies, under half of the missing clones stem from an unresolved V gene, and the remainder is unexplained. This sample comprises some 40,000 clones, about 93% of them detected only once. 0.095% to 0.14% of the sample goes to the ten largest clones. Specimen: naive CD8+ T cells from blood. The intended sense of this specimen's cell subset or site label: CD45RA+ naive T cells. The receptors were sampled from a human donor in good health.

The chain carries TRBV19 and TRBJ2-7; a weak D match, TRBD2 (7 bases). Germline CDR1 LNHDA, CDR2 SQIVND (reference sequence). The CDR3 has 12 amino acids. Trimming left V 3 bases short and J 11 bases short, with 14 bases between. The CDR3 spells CASSISGGREYF. The CDR3 bases are TGTGCCAGTAGTATCTCGGGGGGCAGAGAGTACTTC.

V is TRBV6-6 and J is TRBJ2-7, with D perhaps being TRBD1 or TRBD2 (5 bases each). With 0 bases removed from V and 5 bases from J, the gap between germline ends came to 11 bases. CDR1 is MNHNY and CDR2 is SVGAGI in the germline V gene (reference sequence). This CDR3 contains 14 residues. In nucleotides, the CDR3 is TGTGCCAGCAGTTACTCGGGGGAGTCCCACGAGCAGTACTTC. Encoded protein: CASSYSGESHEQYF.

This chain links TRBV7-8 with TRBJ2-7; unclear D gene. Germline CDR1 is SGHVS and CDR2 is FQNEAQ. The V end lost 2 bases, the J end lost 3 bases, and 5 bases lay between the germline ends. CDR3 length equals 12 residues. CDR3 DNA sequence: TGTGCCAGCAGCTTACAGAACTACGAGCAGTACTTC. Translation gives CASSLQNYEQYF.

V and J are TRBV10-2 and TRBJ2-3, with 9 bases that match TRBD2. The germline gives CDR1 WSHSY, CDR2 SAAADI. The CDR3 is 17 amino acids. Trimming cost V 5 bases and J 1 base; bases outside gene matches: 10. The CDR3 region is CASSTIAGEVRTDTQYF. The CDR3 DNA reads as TGCGCCAGCAGTACCATAGCGGGAGAAGTCCGCACAGATACGCAGTATTTT.

The chain has TRBV6-5 and TRBJ2-5; D remains ambiguous. Germline V gene sequence: CDR1 MNHEY, CDR2 SVGAGI. This CDR3 is built from 14 residues. V was trimmed by 4 bases and J by 1 base, leaving 10 bases between them. CDR3 protein: CASSSGSPQETQYF. The DNA for the CDR3 is TGTGCCAGCAGTTCCGGCAGCCCCCAAGAGACCCAGTACTTC.

The V gene is TRBV27, the J gene TRBJ2-1, with 9 bases fitting TRBD2. Germline V CDR1 and CDR2: MNHEY, SMNVEV (reference sequence). CDR3 size: 14 residues. V dropped 8 bases and J dropped 0; count of bases not matched to a gene: 2. CDR3 loop: CASSSGTSYNEQFF. DNA of the CDR3: TGTGCCAGCTCTAGCGGGACCTCCTACAATGAGCAGTTCTTC.

The V and J genes are TRBV28 and TRBJ2-5; 9 nucleotides line up with TRBD2. The V segment lost 10 bases and the J segment 4 bases; nucleotides outside the gene matches: 1. This CDR3 region has 11 residues. CDR1 and CDR2 from the germline V gene are MDHEN and SYDVKM. The CDR3 bases are TGTGCCACGCGGGGGGGAGAGACCCAGTACTTC. It specifies CATRGGETQYF.

This rearrangement joins TRBV9 to TRBJ1-2; no reliable D call. Trimming removed 0 bases from V and 4 bases from J, with 10 bases in between. Per the germline V gene, CDR1 is SGDLS and CDR2 is YYNGEE. There are 14 residues in the CDR3. CDR3 in amino acids: CASSVEAAGYGYTF. The CDR3 DNA reads TGTGCCAGCAGCGTAGAGGCCGCTGGCTATGGCTACACCTTC. Filled out from reference TRBV9 and TRBJ1-2, the complete variable domain reads DSGVTQTPKHLITATGQRVTLRCSPRSGDLSVYWYQQSLDQGLQFLIQYYNGEERAKGNILERFSAQQFPDLHSELNLSSLELGDSALYFCASSVEAAGYGYTFGSGTRLTVV.

A word on this clone: In the same sample, other DNA sequences code for this CDR3. V and J are TRBV9 and TRBJ2-7; 7 nucleotides line up with TRBD1. V dropped 0 bases and J dropped 3; count of bases not matched to a gene: 3. The CDR3 contains 14 residues. Germline CDR1 and CDR2: SGDLS and YYNGEE. CDR3 coding DNA: TGTGCCAGCAGCGTAGGACAGGGTGGCTACGAGCAGTACTTC. Translating gives CASSVGQGGYEQYF.

The chain is built from TRBV4-2 and TRBJ2-5, with D unclear. Germline-derived CDR1 and CDR2 are LGHNA and YNFKEQ. The CDR3 spans 13 residues. Deletions cut 0 bases from V and 5 bases from J, with 7 bases between. The CDR3: CASSQDIQETQYF. The CDR3 nucleotides read TGTGCCAGCAGCCAAGATATTCAGGAGACCCAGTACTTC.

The chain combines TRBV29-1 with TRBJ1-6; possible D gene TRBD1, 5 bases. Germline loops: CDR1 SQVTM, CDR2 ANQGSEA. V lost 2 bases and J 6 bases, leaving 20 bases between the germline ends. This CDR3 is built from 17 residues. The CDR3 coding sequence is TGCAGCGTTGAACAGAAGGGGATCTTTTCACGTAATTCACCCCTCCACTTT. The encoded protein is CSVEQKGIFSRNSPLHF.

This chain joins TRBV6-5 and TRBJ2-7, with D tentatively TRBD1 or TRBD2 (5 bases each). CDR1 and CDR2 from the germline V gene are MNHEY and SVGAGI. V lost 3 bases, J lost 3 bases, and 9 bases lay in between. The CDR3 has 13 residues. CDR3 bases: TGTGCCAGCAGTTATTGGGACGGCTACGAGCAGTACTTC. It yields the protein CASSYWDGYEQYF.

V gene TRBV19 combines with J gene TRBJ1-1, with D possibly TRBD1 on 6 matching bases. V lost 8 bases and J lost 3, with 16 bases in between. Germline CDR1 LNHDA, CDR2 SQIVND (reference sequence). The CDR3 extends over 14 amino acids. This CDR3 is CASGEGQRYTEAFF. The CDR3 bases are TGTGCCAGTGGGGAAGGACAGCGCTACACTGAAGCTTTCTTT. Complete variable domain (other parts from reference TRBV19 and TRBJ1-1): DGGITQSPKYLFRKEGQNVTLSCEQNLNHDAMYWYRQDPGQGLRLIYYSQIVNDFQKGDIAEGYSVSREKKESFPLTVTSAQKNPTAFYLCASGEGQRYTEAFFGQGTRLTVV.

The chain recombines TRBV5-6 with TRBJ2-7; D is unresolved. Deletions cut 5 bases from V and 0 bases from J, with 18 bases between. CDR3 size: 16 residues. Per germline, CDR1 SGHDT and CDR2 YYEEEE. CDR3 amino acids: CASRSATSLSSYEQYF. The CDR3 DNA is TGTGCCAGCAGGTCGGCGACGTCCTTAAGCTCCTACGAGCAGTACTTC.

The V call is TRBV4-2, the J call TRBJ2-2; 8 nucleotides align to TRBD1. V lost 0 bases and J lost 5; bases outside the gene matches: 11. Germline-derived CDR1 and CDR2 are LGHNA and YNFKEQ. The CDR3 is 18 residues long. CDR3 residues: CASSQDQADREITGELFF. CDR3 sequence (DNA): TGTGCCAGCAGCCAAGATCAGGCGGACAGGGAAATAACCGGGGAGCTGTTTTTT.

The rearrangement uses TRBV29-1 and TRBJ1-2; TRBD1 aligns across 7 bases. From germline, CDR1 is SQVTM and CDR2 ANQGSEA. V dropped 4 bases and J dropped 6; count of bases not matched to a gene: 11. This CDR3 is 14 amino acids long. CDR3 protein: CSVGSRDSVHGYTF. Here the CDR3 DNA reads TGCAGCGTTGGCTCCCGGGACAGTGTCCATGGCTACACCTTC. The variable domain in full, completed from reference TRBV29-1 and TRBJ1-2, reads SAVISQKPSRDICQRGTSLTIQCQVDSQVTMMFWYRQQPGQSLTLIATANQGSEATYESGFVIDKFPISRPNLTFSTLTVSNMSPEDSSIYLCSVGSRDSVHGYTFGSGTRLTVV.

The chain is built from TRBV7-8 and TRBJ2-7; tentatively, D is TRBD1 (6 bases). This CDR3 is 13 amino acids long. The germline gives CDR1 SGHVS, CDR2 FQNEAQ. Trimming pared 7 bases from V and 4 bases from J, leaving 14 bases between. CDR3: CASIPDSEYEQYF. The DNA for the CDR3 is TGTGCCAGCATCCCGGACAGCGAGTACGAGCAGTACTTC.

V gene TRBV4-3 combines with J gene TRBJ1-2; a weak D match, TRBD1 (5 bases). CDR3 length equals 13 residues. V shed 3 bases and J shed 8 bases, with 13 bases lying between them. CDR1 and CDR2 from the germline V gene are LGHNA and YSLEER. The CDR3, as DNA: TGCGCCAGCAGCCATGGGGGAAGCGGGGGCTACACCTTC. Amino acid sequence: CASSHGGSGGYTF.

The chain combines TRBV30 with TRBJ2-5, with TRBD2 matching over 9 bases. The DNA end favors TRBJ2-7, so the J call may be wrong. The CDR3 is 14 amino acids. Germline V lookup: CDR1 GTSNPN, CDR2 SVGIG (reference sequence). For the CDR3, the DNA is TGTGCCTGGACTCCCCTAGCGGGGATACCCGAGCAGTACTTC. Translating it yields CAWTPLAGIPEQYF.

The chain couples TRBV27 to TRBJ2-7; D gene ambiguous. Per the germline V gene, CDR1 is MNHEY and CDR2 is SMNVEV (reference sequence). The CDR3 consists of 15 residues. The germline V and J ends were trimmed by 10 bases and 0 bases, with 19 bases remaining between them. CDR3 sequence: CATGRRGRPSYEQYF. The CDR3 bases are TGTGCCACCGGACGAAGAGGCAGGCCCTCCTACGAGCAGTACTTC.

A word on this clone: One junction end disagrees with the germline gene, perhaps due to a read error. This sequence joins TRBV29-1 and TRBJ2-5; TRBD2 might be the D (6 bases). This CDR3 contains 12 residues. Germline CDR1 SQVTM, CDR2 ANQGSEA. CDR3 in amino acids: CSVEETAAGPHF. CDR3 DNA: TGCAGCGTTGAAGAGACGGCCGCGGGGCCCCACTTC.

The rearrangement uses TRBV4-3 and TRBJ2-1, with 9 bases matching TRBD2. Germline V gene data show CDR1 as LGHNA and CDR2 as YSLEER. Germline trimming cut 7 bases from V and 0 bases from J; bases unmatched to any gene: 13. The CDR3 is 18 amino acids. In DNA form, the CDR3 reads TGCGCCAGCACCCCAGAGGTAATAGCGGGAGACTCCTACAATGAGCAGTTCTTC. This translates into CASTPEVIAGDSYNEQFF.

This clone was observed once. The chain joins TRBV4-3 to TRBJ2-6, with D uncertain. Trimming took off 5 bases at V and 1 base at J, with 9 bases between the two ends. CDR1 and CDR2 from the germline V gene are LGHNA and YSLEER. The CDR3 covers 15 residues. Here the CDR3 reads CASSDGSSGANVLTF. The CDR3 coding sequence is TGCGCCAGCAGCGATGGGTCTTCTGGGGCCAACGTCCTGACTTTC.

V usage is TRBV2 and J usage is TRBJ2-3, with TRBD1 as a possible D gene (7 bases). Germline CDR1 SNHLY, CDR2 FYNNEI. The CDR3 sequence is 19 residues long. Between the trimmed V and J ends, which lost 2 bases and 6 bases, there was a span of 27 bases. CDR3 amino acids: CASSEWDSENSGTYDTQYF. Written as DNA, the CDR3 is TGTGCCAGCAGTGAATGGGACAGCGAAAACAGTGGGACTTACGATACGCAGTATTTT.

V gene TRBV9 combines with J gene TRBJ2-2, with D unresolved. The CDR3 loop spans 13 amino acids. Germline V gene data show CDR1 as SGDLS and CDR2 as YYNGEE. V was clipped by 3 bases and J by 2 bases, with 5 bases between them. The CDR3 sequence is CASSAPNTGELFF. The CDR3 DNA sequence: TGTGCCAGCAGCGCCCCTAACACCGGGGAGCTGTTTTTT.

This chain connects TRBV28 to TRBJ2-7; 9 bases match TRBD2. The CDR3 runs to 16 residues. Germline V gene data show CDR1 as MDHEN and CDR2 as SYDVKM. Trimming at V came to 6 bases and at J to 2 bases, leaving 11 bases not matched to a gene. The chain's CDR3 is CASSILAGLVTYEQYF. CDR3 coding DNA: TGTGCCAGCAGCATACTAGCGGGCCTAGTGACCTACGAGCAGTACTTC. Full variable domain (outside the CDR3, taken from reference TRBV28 and TRBJ2-7): DVKVTQSSRYLVKRTGEKVFLECVQDMDHENMFWYRQDPGLGLRLIYFSYDVKMKEKGDIPEGYSVSREKKERFSLILESASTNQTSMYLCASSILAGLVTYEQYFGPGTRLTVT.

The chain recombines TRBV6-5 with TRBJ2-7; 9 bases match TRBD2. Germline assignment: CDR1 MNHEY and CDR2 SVGAGI. J was trimmed by 3 bases and V by 2 bases; bases with no gene match: 5. The CDR3 consists of 15 residues. DNA for the CDR3: TGTGCCAGCAGTTACGTGGGACTAGCAAACTACGAGCAGTACTTC. Translation gives CASSYVGLANYEQYF.

The rearrangement uses TRBV5-5 and TRBJ2-7; the D gene is possibly TRBD1 (5 bases). From germline, CDR1 is SGHKS and CDR2 YYEKEE (reference sequence). The CDR3 is 16 amino acids. Trimming took 0 bases from V and 3 from J, leaving 16 bases between them. CDR3 region: CASSLVYTAGNYEQYF. The CDR3, as DNA: TGTGCCAGCAGCTTGGTATATACGGCAGGGAACTACGAGCAGTACTTC.

The chain joins TRBV5-4 to TRBJ2-6, with a weak D call TRBD2 (5 bases). The V end was cut by 3 bases, the J end by 2 bases, with 15 bases between. CDR3 length: 17 amino acids. Germline CDR1 is SGHNT and CDR2 is YYREEE (reference sequence). DNA for the CDR3: TGTGCCAGCAGCTCGCCGTCGGCCGGGGCTGGGGCCAACGTCCTGACTTTC. This translates into CASSSPSAGAGANVLTF.